Each of the 16 T cell receptor beta chains below was sequenced from the same sample in a study of blood T cell repertoires in COVID-19. Produced via immunoSEQ multiplex PCR; TCRdb's table is partial and in-frame only. The sample includes 150,000 or so clones, 81% of them seen just once. The sample consisted of PBMCs or T cells enriched from blood (not recorded which). The source of these receptors is a woman aged 40 to 50 with acute COVID-19.

The V and J genes are TRBV15 and TRBJ1-4, with 7 bases identical to TRBD1. CDR1 is LNHNV, CDR2 YYDKDF, per germline (reference sequence). J was trimmed by 8 bases and V by 4 bases; bases with no gene match: 10. The CDR3 runs 15 residues. The CDR3 spells CATSKEASGGEKLFF. The CDR3 DNA sequence: TGTGCCACCAGCAAAGAGGCGTCAGGGGGAGAAAAACTGTTTTTT.

CDR3 region: CASSARTSGRETQYF. The CDR3 DNA follows: TGTGCCAGCAGCGCCAGGACTAGCGGGAGAGAGACCCAGTACTTC. This chain connects TRBV13 to TRBJ2-5, with TRBD2 identical over 13 bases. This CDR3 comprises 15 residues. V gave up 5 bases and J gave up 4 bases; unmatched junction bases: 4. From germline, CDR1 is PRHDT and CDR2 FYEKMQ (reference sequence).

The chain recombines TRBV7-9 with TRBJ2-7; no clear D gene. This CDR3 spans 12 amino acids. Between the trimmed V and J ends, which lost 3 bases and 1 base, there was a span of 4 bases. Germline V CDR1 and CDR2: SEHNR, FQNEAQ (reference sequence). CDR3 amino acids: CASSFNSYEQYV. As DNA, the CDR3 is TGTGCCAGCAGCTTTAATTCCTACGAGCAGTACGTC.

As concerns this clone: Different DNA sequences within this sample yield the same CDR3. The chain employs TRBV29-1 and TRBJ1-2; 9 bases are shared with TRBD1. Germline CDR1 reads SQVTM; CDR2 reads ANQGSEA. This CDR3 contains 14 residues. The V segment lost 5 bases and the J segment 2 bases; nucleotides outside the gene matches: 6. CDR3 sequence reads: CSVFGQGRNYGYTF. The CDR3 nucleotides are TGCAGCGTTTTTGGACAGGGGAGAAACTATGGCTACACCTTC.

This chain connects TRBV19 to TRBJ1-1; D is possibly TRBD1 (6 bases). Trimming left V 5 bases short and J 1 base short, with 11 bases between. The germline gives CDR1 LNHDA, CDR2 SQIVND (reference sequence). CDR3 length: 14 amino acids. The CDR3 loop reads CASSSLTGNTEAFF. The CDR3 bases are TGTGCCAGTAGTTCCCTGACAGGGAACACTGAAGCTTTCTTT.

This clone has only one observation. The V call is TRBV5-8, the J call TRBJ1-1; D not resolved. Between the trimmed V and J ends, which lost 0 bases and 5 bases, there was a span of 11 bases. The CDR3 spans 14 residues. Germline lookup yields CDR1 SGHTS and CDR2 YDEGEE. For the CDR3, the DNA is TGTGCCAGCAGCTTGGTGGCCCGTAAGACTGAAGCTTTCTTT. Residues: CASSLVARKTEAFF.

The chain joins TRBV7-9 to TRBJ1-2; 7 bases are a match to TRBD1. V dropped 4 bases and J dropped 2; count of bases not matched to a gene: 10. Germline assignment: CDR1 SEHNR and CDR2 FQNEAQ (reference sequence). The CDR3 runs 16 residues. In DNA form, the CDR3 reads TGTGCCAGCAGCTACCTTATGACAGGGATCAACTATGGCTACACCTTC. Residues: CASSYLMTGINYGYTF.

The chain recombines TRBV6-5 with TRBJ1-5; 9 bases are a match to TRBD1. CDR1 is MNHEY, CDR2 SVGAGI, per germline. V gave up 6 bases and J gave up 4 bases; unmatched junction bases: 7. The CDR3 runs 15 residues. The CDR3 here is CASSLTGTGNQPQHF. Written as DNA, the CDR3 is TGTGCCAGCAGCTTAACCGGGACAGGGAATCAGCCCCAGCATTTT.

This clone was picked up one time. The chain links TRBV18 to TRBJ1-2; weak D call: TRBD1 (5 bases). The CDR3 runs 14 residues. Germline-derived CDR1 and CDR2 are KGHSH and LQKENI. The V end lost 3 bases, the J end lost 6 bases, and 14 bases lay between the germline ends. The CDR3 here is CASSPLDNAHGYTF. CDR3 sequence (DNA): TGTGCCAGCTCACCCTTGGACAATGCCCATGGCTACACCTTC.

The chain carries TRBV2 and TRBJ1-1; tentative D call: TRBD1 (6 bases). V was clipped by 0 bases and J by 5 bases, with 10 bases between them. In germline, CDR1 is SNHLY, CDR2 FYNNEI. The CDR3 is 14 residues long. The CDR3 loop is CASSEADSWTEAFF. The CDR3 DNA follows: TGTGCCAGCAGTGAAGCGGACAGTTGGACTGAAGCTTTCTTT. Looking up the rest from reference TRBV2 and TRBJ1-1 gives the full variable domain: EPEVTQTPSHQVTQMGQEVILRCVPISNHLYFYWYRQILGQKVEFLVSFYNNEISEKSEIFDDQFSVERPDGSNFTLKIRSTKLEDSAMYFCASSEADSWTEAFFGQGTRLTVV.

The chain employs TRBV5-1 and TRBJ2-1; 15 bases agree with TRBD2. V shed 7 bases, J shed 7 bases, and the junction held 6 bases outside the gene matches. The length of the CDR3 is 15 residues. Germline V lookup: CDR1 SGHRS, CDR2 YFSETQ. This CDR3 reads CASHRTSGRGNEQFF. The DNA of the CDR3 is TGCGCCAGCCACCGGACTAGCGGGAGGGGTAATGAGCAGTTCTTC. The whole variable domain, remainder taken from reference TRBV5-1 and TRBJ2-1, is KAGVTQTPRYLIKTRGQQVTLSCSPISGHRSVSWYQQTPGQGLQFLFEYFSETQRNKGNFPGRFSGRQFSNSRSEMNVSTLELGDSALYLCASHRTSGRGNEQFFGPGTRLTVL.

The sample holds one count of this clone. The chain has TRBV5-4 and TRBJ2-1; TRBD2 matches 10 bases. Germline values: CDR1 SGHNT, CDR2 YYREEE (reference sequence). CDR3 length equals 15 residues. The V and J ends lost 1 base and 10 bases, in that order; junction bases with no gene match: 8. The CDR3 DNA follows: TGTGCCAGCAGCTTGTTCCTAGCGGGAGTGAACGAGCAGTTCTTC. It specifies CASSLFLAGVNEQFF.

CDR3 protein: CAWSVLGKGTDTQYF. The CDR3 coding sequence is TGTGCCTGGAGTGTACTAGGAAAGGGCACAGATACGCAGTATTTT. The chain links TRBV30 to TRBJ2-3; TRBD2 is a possible D gene (5 bases). In germline, CDR1 is GTSNPN, CDR2 SVGIG (reference sequence). CDR3 length: 15 amino acids. The germline V and J ends were trimmed by 0 bases and 1 base, with 11 bases remaining between them.

This clone has a single count. The chain has TRBV7-9 and TRBJ1-2; no clear D gene. With 1 base removed from V and 2 bases from J, the gap between germline ends came to 14 bases. CDR3 length: 16 residues. Germline-derived CDR1 and CDR2 are SEHNR and FQNEAQ (reference sequence). The CDR3 here is CASSLGTDTANYGYTF. In nucleotides, the CDR3 is TGTGCCAGCAGCTTAGGGACTGATACGGCGAACTATGGCTACACCTTC.

The chain uses TRBV27 and TRBJ2-7; 8 positions match TRBD1. The J segment lost 5 bases and the V segment lost 6 bases, leaving 12 bases of the junction unmatched. The CDR3 covers 15 residues. Germline assignment: CDR1 MNHEY and CDR2 SMNVEV (reference sequence). The CDR3 DNA sequence: TGTGCCAGCAGCCCTAAGGGCAGGGGGCAAGACGAGCAGTACGTC. Its translation is CASSPKGRGQDEQYV.

The V and J genes are TRBV2 and TRBJ2-1; TRBD2 might be the D (6 bases). The CDR3 totals 13 residues. V gave up 7 bases and J gave up 5 bases, with 12 bases separating them. CDR1 is SNHLY and CDR2 is FYNNEI in the germline V gene. The CDR3: CASKAGRDNEQFF. As DNA, the CDR3 is TGTGCCAGCAAAGCCGGGAGAGACAATGAGCAGTTCTTC.